This T cell receptor (beta chain) was recovered during a study of regulatory T cells in long-lasting Graves disease. Time point meaning: newly diagnosed GD, antithyroid drugs for less than 3 months. Extracted RNA from PBMCs served as the source of the TCR library. The study, taken as a whole, reports: Lower TCR diversity characterized persistent Graves' patients relative to newly diagnosed patients. It was peripheral blood alone, not thyroid tissue, that was studied.

This clonotype occurred a few times. Its specificity is not known. Library construction for TCR beta used iRepertoire HTBI primers and Arm-PCR of CDR3 regions. TCRdb analysed the multiplex PCR reads with MiXCR anew, one entry per CDR3 protein. This table has hundreds of thousands of distinct CDR3 sequences, over 15% appearing once. Trimming stripped 2 bases from V and 2 bases from J, with 13 bases between. The CDR3 has 16 residues. The germline CDR1 and CDR2 sequences are MNHNS and SASEGT. The sample was also linked to a second study, of T cells in Graves' hyperthyroidism and ophthalmopathy. That publication notes: The HTBI primer set drove a first-round RT-PCR of the TCR CDR3. Most thyroid clonotypes with frequency above 0.001 were detected in blood.

The origin of this receptor is a man aged 35 to 55 with Graves disease. Sequenced here: peripheral blood mononuclear cells (PBMCs), sampled at new diagnosis, from a patient treated with antithyroid drugs. The gene calls are TRBV6-1 and TRBJ1-5; no clear D gene. The CDR3, as DNA: TGTGCCAGCAGTGAATTGGTCTCCGTTGGCAATCAGCCCCAGCATTTT. Translation gives CASSELVSVGNQPQHF.